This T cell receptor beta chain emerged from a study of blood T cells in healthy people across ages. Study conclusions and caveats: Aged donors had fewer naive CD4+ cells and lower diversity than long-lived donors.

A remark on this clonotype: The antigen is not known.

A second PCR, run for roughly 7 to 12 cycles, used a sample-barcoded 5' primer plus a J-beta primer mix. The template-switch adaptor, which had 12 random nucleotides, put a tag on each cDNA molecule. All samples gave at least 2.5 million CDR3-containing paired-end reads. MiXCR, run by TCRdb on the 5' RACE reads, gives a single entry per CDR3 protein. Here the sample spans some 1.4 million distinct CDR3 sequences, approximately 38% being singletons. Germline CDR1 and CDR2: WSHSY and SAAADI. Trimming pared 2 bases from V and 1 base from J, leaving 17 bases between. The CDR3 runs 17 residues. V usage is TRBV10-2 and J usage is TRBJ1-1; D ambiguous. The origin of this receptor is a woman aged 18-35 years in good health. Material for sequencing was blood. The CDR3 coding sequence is TGCGCCAGCAGTGAGAGCCCGGCCATCCTGAGGAACACTGAAGCTTTCTTT. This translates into CASSESPAILRNTEAFF.